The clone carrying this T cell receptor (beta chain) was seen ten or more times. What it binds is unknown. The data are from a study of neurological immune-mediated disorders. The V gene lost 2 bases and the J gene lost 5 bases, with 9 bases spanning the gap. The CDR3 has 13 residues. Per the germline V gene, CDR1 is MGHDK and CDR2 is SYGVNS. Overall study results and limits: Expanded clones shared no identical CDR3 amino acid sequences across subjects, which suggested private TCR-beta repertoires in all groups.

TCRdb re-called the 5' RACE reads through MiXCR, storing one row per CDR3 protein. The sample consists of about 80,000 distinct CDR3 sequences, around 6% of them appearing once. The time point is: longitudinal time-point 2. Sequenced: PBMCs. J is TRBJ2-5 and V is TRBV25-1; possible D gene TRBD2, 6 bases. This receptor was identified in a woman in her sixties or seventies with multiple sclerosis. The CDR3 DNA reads TGTGCCAGCAGTGAAGGAGGGAAGGAGACCCAGTACTTC. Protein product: CASSEGGKETQYF.